Detailed here is one T cell receptor (beta chain). This record comes from a study of shared clonotypes between healthy human individuals. Execution of the assay was at deep level. Per the study methods: Filtering was not the same, since immunoSEQ gave junction-only sequences without quality scores. Here immunoSEQ multiplex PCR was the method, and the copy in TCRdb shows in-frame clones only, minus some. V, J and clone size reflect that table, while D and trimming were determined from the DNA. The table lists roughly 510,000 clones, about 75% of them singletons, with around 13% in the top ten. Healthy HIV-negative adults without recent acute infections or vaccinations served as donors. Trimming cost V 5 bases and J 4 bases; bases outside gene matches: 11. Germline CDR1 MDHEN, CDR2 SYDVKM. The CDR3 sequence is 17 residues long.

This sequence originates from a woman aged 40 to 50 in good health. Some clones in this sample may be carry-over from other donors' samples. The sequencing input was PBMCs. The chain recombines TRBV28 with TRBJ1-5; TRBD1 agrees at 10 bases. The CDR3 DNA sequence: TGTGCCAGCAGTCCCCAGCGACAGGGGGCTTCGAATCAGCCCCAGCATTTT. Translation: CASSPQRQGASNQPQHF.